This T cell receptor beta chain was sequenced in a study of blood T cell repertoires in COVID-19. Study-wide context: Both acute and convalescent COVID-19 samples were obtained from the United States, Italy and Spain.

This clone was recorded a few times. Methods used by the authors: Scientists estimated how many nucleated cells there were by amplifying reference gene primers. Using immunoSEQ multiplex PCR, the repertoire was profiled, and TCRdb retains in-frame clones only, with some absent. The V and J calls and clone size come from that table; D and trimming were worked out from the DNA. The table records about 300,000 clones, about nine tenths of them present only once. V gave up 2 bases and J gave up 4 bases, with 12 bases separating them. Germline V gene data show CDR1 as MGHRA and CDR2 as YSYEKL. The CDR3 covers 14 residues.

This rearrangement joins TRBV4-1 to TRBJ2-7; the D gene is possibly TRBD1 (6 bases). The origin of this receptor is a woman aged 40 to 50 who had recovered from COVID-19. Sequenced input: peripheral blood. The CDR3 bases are TGCGCCAGCAGCCAACCAGGGGAAGGGTACGAGCAGTACTTC. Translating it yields CASSQPGEGYEQYF.